The clone carrying this TCR beta chain was detected only a few times. Its specificity is unknown. This sample is drawn from a study of T cells after yellow fever vaccination. A process of 5'RACE template switching, which added a universal primer site and UMIs, was used to make TCR cDNA. Via MiXCR, TCRdb re-called the 5' RACE reads, giving one row per CDR3 protein. The table has 450,000 to 550,000 distinct CDR3 sequences, less than 25% seen once. The germline V gene encodes CDR1 SGHRS and CDR2 YFSETQ. The CDR3 spans 15 residues. Unmatched junction bases numbered 8, after V lost 3 bases and J lost 5 bases. Whole-study results and caveats: The appearance of a small share of clonotypes in both CD4 and CD8 compartments was observed. Reappearance after the booster was seen for most primary-vaccination clones, at about 95% CD4 and 75% to 90% CD8.

The chain carries TRBV5-1 and TRBJ1-1, with 9 bases aligning to TRBD1. This clonotype originated in a man aged 18 to 30 who received the YFV17D yellow fever vaccine. The source was PBMCs, collected roughly 23 days after the first yellow fever vaccination. The CDR3 nucleotides are TGCGCCAGCAGCTGGGGGACAGGGTTGAGAACTGAAGCTTTCTTT. Protein sequence: CASSWGTGLRTEAFF.